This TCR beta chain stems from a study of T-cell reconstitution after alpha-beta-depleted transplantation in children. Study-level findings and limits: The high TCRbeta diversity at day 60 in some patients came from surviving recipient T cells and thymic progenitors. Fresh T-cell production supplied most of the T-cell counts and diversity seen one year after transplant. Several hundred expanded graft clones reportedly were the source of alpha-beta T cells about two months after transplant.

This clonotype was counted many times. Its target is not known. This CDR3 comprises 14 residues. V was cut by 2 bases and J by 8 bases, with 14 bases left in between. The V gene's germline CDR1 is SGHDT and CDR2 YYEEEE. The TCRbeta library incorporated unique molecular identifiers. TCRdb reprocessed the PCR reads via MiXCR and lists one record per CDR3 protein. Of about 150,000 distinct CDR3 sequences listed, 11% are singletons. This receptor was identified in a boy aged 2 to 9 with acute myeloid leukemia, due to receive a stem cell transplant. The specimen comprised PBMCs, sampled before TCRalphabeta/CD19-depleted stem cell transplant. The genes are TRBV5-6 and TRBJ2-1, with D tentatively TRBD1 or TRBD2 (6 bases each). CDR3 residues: CASSLVRGVDEQFF. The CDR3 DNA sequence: TGTGCCAGCAGCTTAGTAAGGGGGGTAGATGAGCAGTTCTTC.